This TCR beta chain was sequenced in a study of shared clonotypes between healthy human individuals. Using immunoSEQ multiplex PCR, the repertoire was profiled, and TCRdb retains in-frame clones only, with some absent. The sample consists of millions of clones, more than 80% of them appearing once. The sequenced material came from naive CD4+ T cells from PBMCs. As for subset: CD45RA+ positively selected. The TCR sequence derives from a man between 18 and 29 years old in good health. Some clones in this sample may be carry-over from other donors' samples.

Here the CDR3 DNA reads TGTGCCAGTAGTACTACCGGGACAGGGGGTTCCGAGCAGTACTTC. Translated, it gives CASSTTGTGGSEQYF. The genes are TRBV19 and TRBJ2-7, with 11 bases lining up with TRBD1. The CDR3 runs to 15 residues. Germline loops: CDR1 LNHDA, CDR2 SQIVND (reference sequence). The trim removed 4 bases at V and 6 bases at J, leaving 8 bases unmatched. Complete variable domain (other parts from reference TRBV19 and TRBJ2-7): DGGITQSPKYLFRKEGQNVTLSCEQNLNHDAMYWYRQDPGQGLRLIYYSQIVNDFQKGDIAEGYSVSREKKESFPLTVTSAQKNPTAFYLCASSTTGTGGSEQYFGPGTRLTVT.